This is a list of T cell receptor beta chains from one sample in a study of T cells after yellow fever vaccination. MiXCR, run by TCRdb on the 5' RACE reads, gives a single entry per CDR3 protein. The repertoire holds hundreds of thousands of distinct CDR3 sequences, with approximately 18% as singletons. The sequences come from PBMCs, collected before the yellow fever booster vaccination. These receptors came from a man between 18 and 29 years old who received the YFV17D yellow fever vaccine. Each CDR3 is given with its conserved first and last residue. Fields, in order: J gene, V gene, CDR3 protein.

j_gene: TRBJ1-2; v_gene: TRBV7-9; CDR3aa: CASSSGGDCTF
j_gene: TRBJ2-3; v_gene: TRBV7-8; CDR3aa: CASSKWDGRGDTQYF
j_gene: TRBJ2-1; v_gene: TRBV29-1; CDR3aa: CSVEDSRGASYNEQFF
j_gene: TRBJ2-3; v_gene: TRBV15; CDR3aa: CATKVWGANTQYF
j_gene: TRBJ1-1; v_gene: TRBV20-1; CDR3aa: CSARAPRDGNTEAFF
j_gene: TRBJ1-5; v_gene: TRBV6-1; CDR3aa: CASIPDSAGYQPQHF
j_gene: TRBJ1-2; v_gene: TRBV12-3/TRBV12-4; CDR3aa: CASTPEGLEYGYTF
j_gene: TRBJ2-7; v_gene: TRBV5-1; CDR3aa: CASSLERGYEQYF
j_gene: TRBJ2-7; v_gene: TRBV4-1; CDR3aa: CASSQRQLQGRGYEQYF
j_gene: TRBJ2-2; v_gene: TRBV12-5; CDR3aa: CASLLTGELFF
j_gene: TRBJ2-7; v_gene: TRBV18; CDR3aa: CASSPVQGLGNEQYF
j_gene: TRBJ2-7; v_gene: TRBV6-5; CDR3aa: CASSLGGWAYEQYF
j_gene: TRBJ1-3; v_gene: TRBV6-1; CDR3aa: CASYPLRNSGNTIYF
j_gene: TRBJ2-1; v_gene: TRBV12-3/TRBV12-4; CDR3aa: CASTPWAGGHNEQFF
j_gene: TRBJ2-3; v_gene: TRBV4-2; CDR3aa: CASSQEGLGADTQYF
j_gene: TRBJ1-1; v_gene: TRBV5-1; CDR3aa: CASSPRISGDGNTEAFF
j_gene: TRBJ2-3; v_gene: TRBV7-2; CDR3aa: CASSLSGGAFTDTQYF
j_gene: TRBJ1-1; v_gene: TRBV7-9; CDR3aa: CASSTLDGLNTEAFF
j_gene: TRBJ1-1; v_gene: TRBV5-1; CDR3aa: CASSLQTGENTEAFF
j_gene: TRBJ2-3; v_gene: TRBV5-1; CDR3aa: CASSSAQTGSTDTQYF
j_gene: TRBJ2-7; v_gene: TRBV20-1; CDR3aa: CSASDRGVAMEQYF
j_gene: TRBJ1-2; v_gene: TRBV3-1; CDR3aa: CASSQLSYGYTF
j_gene: TRBJ2-5; v_gene: TRBV7-9; CDR3aa: CASGSRGTQYF
j_gene: TRBJ2-1; v_gene: TRBV5-1; CDR3aa: CASSLVILLGSHNEQFF
j_gene: TRBJ1-1; v_gene: TRBV4-3; CDR3aa: CASSQVEYSGLMNTEAFF
j_gene: TRBJ2-3; v_gene: TRBV5-1; CDR3aa: CASRSAGGMGDTQYF
j_gene: TRBJ1-2; v_gene: TRBV20-1; CDR3aa: CSARAAIIYGYTF
j_gene: TRBJ2-4; v_gene: TRBV28; CDR3aa: CASTPSQGDIQYF
j_gene: TRBJ1-2; v_gene: TRBV7-2; CDR3aa: CASSLGQELYGYTF
j_gene: TRBJ2-5; v_gene: TRBV20-1; CDR3aa: CSARDGGLAQETQYF
j_gene: TRBJ1-2; v_gene: TRBV7-9; CDR3aa: CASSLDVAGGAHNDYGYTF
j_gene: TRBJ2-5; v_gene: TRBV5-1; CDR3aa: CASSLVRGGETQYF
j_gene: TRBJ2-7; v_gene: TRBV7-3; CDR3aa: CASSLTGGGEQYF
j_gene: TRBJ1-2; v_gene: TRBV5-1; CDR3aa: CASSLFHSANYGYTF
j_gene: TRBJ2-1; v_gene: TRBV7-2; CDR3aa: CASSLEGARYNEQFF
j_gene: TRBJ2-5; v_gene: TRBV4-1; CDR3aa: CASSQENSAETQYF
j_gene: TRBJ2-1; v_gene: TRBV5-1; CDR3aa: CASNSGLAGNEQFF
j_gene: TRBJ2-3; v_gene: TRBV20-1; CDR3aa: CSASTPWDTQYF
j_gene: TRBJ1-3; v_gene: TRBV15; CDR3aa: CATSSWGVSGNTIYF
j_gene: TRBJ1-3; v_gene: TRBV4-3; CDR3aa: CASSQEGAFRSGNTIYF
j_gene: TRBJ2-2; v_gene: TRBV20-1; CDR3aa: CSPGGGGGELFF
j_gene: TRBJ2-6; v_gene: TRBV7-2; CDR3aa: CASSTDFDGANVLTF
j_gene: TRBJ2-1; v_gene: TRBV20-1; CDR3aa: CSAVDAGGSYNEQFF
j_gene: TRBJ2-3; v_gene: TRBV3-1; CDR3aa: CASSQRGADTQYF
j_gene: TRBJ1-5; v_gene: TRBV6-5; CDR3aa: CASSPDRRGHQPQHF
j_gene: TRBJ2-3; v_gene: TRBV7-3; CDR3aa: CASSPQGQTDTQYF
j_gene: TRBJ1-1; v_gene: TRBV15; CDR3aa: CATSRARLNTEAFF
j_gene: TRBJ1-1; v_gene: TRBV7-9; CDR3aa: CASSLDTNEAFF
j_gene: TRBJ1-1; v_gene: TRBV5-1; CDR3aa: CASSFSADTEAFF
j_gene: TRBJ2-3; v_gene: TRBV6-5; CDR3aa: CASSPLGSSQYF
j_gene: TRBJ2-4; v_gene: TRBV20-1; CDR3aa: CSATEDAKNIQYF
j_gene: TRBJ1-1; v_gene: TRBV19; CDR3aa: CASSPQGAAGNNEAFF
j_gene: TRBJ2-1; v_gene: TRBV20-1; CDR3aa: CSARDYELAGAPSEQFF
j_gene: TRBJ1-2; v_gene: TRBV7-2; CDR3aa: CASSSYRVANYGYTF
j_gene: TRBJ1-1; v_gene: TRBV5-1; CDR3aa: CASSPRGGRYTEAFF